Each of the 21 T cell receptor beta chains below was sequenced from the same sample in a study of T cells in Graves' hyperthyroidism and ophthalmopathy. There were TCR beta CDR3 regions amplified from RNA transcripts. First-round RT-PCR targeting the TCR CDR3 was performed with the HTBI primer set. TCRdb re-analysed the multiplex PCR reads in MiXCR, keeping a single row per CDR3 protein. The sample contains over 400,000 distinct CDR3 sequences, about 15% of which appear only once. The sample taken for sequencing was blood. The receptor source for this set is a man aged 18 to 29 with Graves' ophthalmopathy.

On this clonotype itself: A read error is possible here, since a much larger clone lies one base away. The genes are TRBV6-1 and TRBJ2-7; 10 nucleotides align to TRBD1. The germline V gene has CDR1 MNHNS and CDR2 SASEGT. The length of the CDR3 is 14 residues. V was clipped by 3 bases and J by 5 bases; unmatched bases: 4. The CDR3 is CASSDAGTGDEQYF. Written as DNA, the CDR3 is TGTGCCAGCAGTGACGCCGGGACAGGGGACGAGCAGTACTTC.

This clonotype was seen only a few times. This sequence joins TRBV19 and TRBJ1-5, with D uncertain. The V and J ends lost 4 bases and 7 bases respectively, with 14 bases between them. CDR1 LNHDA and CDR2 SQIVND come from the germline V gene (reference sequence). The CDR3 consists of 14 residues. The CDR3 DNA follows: TGTGCCAGTAGTACCGACCCCAGCTGGCAGCCCCAGCATTTT. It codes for CASSTDPSWQPQHF.

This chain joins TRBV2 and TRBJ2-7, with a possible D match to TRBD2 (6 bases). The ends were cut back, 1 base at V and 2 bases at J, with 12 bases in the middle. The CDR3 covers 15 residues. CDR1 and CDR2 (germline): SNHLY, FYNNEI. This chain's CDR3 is CASSEDPAGTYEQYF. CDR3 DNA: TGTGCCAGCAGTGAAGATCCGGCGGGGACCTACGAGCAGTACTTC.

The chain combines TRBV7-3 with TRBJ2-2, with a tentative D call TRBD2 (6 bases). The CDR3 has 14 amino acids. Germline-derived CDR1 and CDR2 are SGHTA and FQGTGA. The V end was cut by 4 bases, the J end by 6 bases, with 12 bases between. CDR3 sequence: CASSSTSVSGELFF. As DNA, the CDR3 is TGTGCCAGCAGCTCGACTAGTGTTTCCGGGGAGCTGTTTTTT.

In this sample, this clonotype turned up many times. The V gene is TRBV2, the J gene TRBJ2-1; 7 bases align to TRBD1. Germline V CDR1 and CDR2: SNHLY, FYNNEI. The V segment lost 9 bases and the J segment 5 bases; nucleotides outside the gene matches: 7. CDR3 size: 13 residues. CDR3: CASDRDSNNEQFF. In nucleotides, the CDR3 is TGTGCCAGTGACCGGGACAGCAACAATGAGCAGTTCTTC.

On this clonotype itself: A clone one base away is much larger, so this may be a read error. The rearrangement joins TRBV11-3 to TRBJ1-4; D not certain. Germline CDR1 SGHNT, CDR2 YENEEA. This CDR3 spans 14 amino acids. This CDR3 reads CASSLDLGGGKPFF. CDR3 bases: TGTGCCAGCAGCTTAGATCTGGGAGGAGGGAAACCGTTTTTT.

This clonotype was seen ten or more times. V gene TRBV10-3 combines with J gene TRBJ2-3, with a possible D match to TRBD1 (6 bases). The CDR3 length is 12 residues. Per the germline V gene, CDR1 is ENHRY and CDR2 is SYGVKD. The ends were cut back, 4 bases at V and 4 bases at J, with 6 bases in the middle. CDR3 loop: CAISGQADTQYF. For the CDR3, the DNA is TGTGCCATCAGTGGACAGGCAGATACGCAGTATTTT.

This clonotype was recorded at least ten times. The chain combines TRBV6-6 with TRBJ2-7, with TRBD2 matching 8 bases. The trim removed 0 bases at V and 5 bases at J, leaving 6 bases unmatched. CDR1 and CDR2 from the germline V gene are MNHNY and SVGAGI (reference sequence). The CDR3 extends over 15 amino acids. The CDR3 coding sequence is TGTGCCAGCAGTTACTCGGCCAGCGGGAGTCACGAGCAGTACTTC. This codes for CASSYSASGSHEQYF.

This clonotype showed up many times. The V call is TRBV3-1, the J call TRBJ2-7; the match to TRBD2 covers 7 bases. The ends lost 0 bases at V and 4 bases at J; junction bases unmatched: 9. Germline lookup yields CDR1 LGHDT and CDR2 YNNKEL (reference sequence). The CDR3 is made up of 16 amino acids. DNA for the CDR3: TGTGCCAGCAGCCAAGATCCGGCAGGGAGGGCTTACGAGCAGTACTTC. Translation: CASSQDPAGRAYEQYF.

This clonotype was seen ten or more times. This CDR3 is CASIQDGTDTQYF. The CDR3 region has the DNA TGTGCCAGCATACAGGACGGCACAGATACGCAGTATTTT. V usage is TRBV6-2 or TRBV6-3 and J usage is TRBJ2-3, with D possibly TRBD1 on 5 matching bases. V lost 7 bases and J lost 1, with 9 bases in between. The CDR3 totals 13 residues. Looked up from germline, CDR1 is MNHEY and CDR2 is SVGEGT.

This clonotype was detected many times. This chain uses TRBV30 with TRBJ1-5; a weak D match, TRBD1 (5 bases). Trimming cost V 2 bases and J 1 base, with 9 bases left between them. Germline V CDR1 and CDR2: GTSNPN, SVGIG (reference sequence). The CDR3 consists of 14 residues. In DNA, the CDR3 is TGTGCCTGGAGTTGGACATTAAGCAATCAGCCCCAGCATTTT. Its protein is CAWSWTLSNQPQHF.

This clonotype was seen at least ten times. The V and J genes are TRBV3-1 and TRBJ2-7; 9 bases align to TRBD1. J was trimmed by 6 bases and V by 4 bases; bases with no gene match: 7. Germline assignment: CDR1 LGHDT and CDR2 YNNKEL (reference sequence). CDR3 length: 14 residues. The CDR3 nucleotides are TGTGCCAGCAGCCCGAAGGGGGACAGGGCCGAGCAGTACTTC. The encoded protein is CASSPKGDRAEQYF.

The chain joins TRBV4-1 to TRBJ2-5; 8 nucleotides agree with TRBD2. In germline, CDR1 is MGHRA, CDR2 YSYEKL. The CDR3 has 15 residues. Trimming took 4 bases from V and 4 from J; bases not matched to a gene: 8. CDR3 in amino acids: CASSLKLADGETQYF. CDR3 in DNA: TGCGCCAGCAGCCTAAAACTAGCGGATGGAGAGACCCAGTACTTC.

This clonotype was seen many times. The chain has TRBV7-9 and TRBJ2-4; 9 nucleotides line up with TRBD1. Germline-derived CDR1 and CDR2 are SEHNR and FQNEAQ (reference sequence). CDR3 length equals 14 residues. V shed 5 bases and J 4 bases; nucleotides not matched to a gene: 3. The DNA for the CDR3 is TGTGCCAGCAGCCCGGGACAGGGTAAAAACATTCAGTACTTC. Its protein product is CASSPGQGKNIQYF. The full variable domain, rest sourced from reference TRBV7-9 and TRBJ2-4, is DTGVSQNPRHKITKRGQNVTFRCDPISEHNRLYWYRQTLGQGPEFLTYFQNEAQLEKSRLLSDRFSAERPKGSFSTLEIQRTEQGDSAMYLCASSPGQGKNIQYFGAGTRLSVL.

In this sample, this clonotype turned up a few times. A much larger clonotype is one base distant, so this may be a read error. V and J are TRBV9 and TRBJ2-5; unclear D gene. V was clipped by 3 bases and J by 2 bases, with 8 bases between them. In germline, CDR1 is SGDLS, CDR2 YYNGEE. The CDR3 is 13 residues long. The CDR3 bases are TGTGCCAGCAGCGAGGACGGGCAAGAGACCCAGTACTTC. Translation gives CASSEDGQETQYF. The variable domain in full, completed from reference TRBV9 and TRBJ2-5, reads DSGVTQTPKHLITATGQRVTLRCSPRSGDLSVYWYQQSLDQGLQFLIQYYNGEERAKGNILERFSAQQFPDLHSELNLSSLELGDSALYFCASSEDGQETQYFGPGTRLLVL.

The DNA of the CDR3 is TGTGCCAGCAGTTTTAATTTCTATGGCTACACCTTC. Residues: CASSFNFYGYTF. The rearrangement joins TRBV12-3 or TRBV12-4 to TRBJ1-2; D remains ambiguous. The V gene lost 3 bases and the J gene lost 4 bases, with 6 bases spanning the gap. CDR3 length: 12 residues.

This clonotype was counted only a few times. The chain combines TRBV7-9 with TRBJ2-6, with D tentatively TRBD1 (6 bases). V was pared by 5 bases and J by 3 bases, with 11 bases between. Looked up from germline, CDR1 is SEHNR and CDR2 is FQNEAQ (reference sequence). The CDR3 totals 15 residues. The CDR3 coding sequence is TGTGCCAGCAGCCCCCAAGGGGGTGGGGCCAACGTCCTGACTTTC. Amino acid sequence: CASSPQGGGANVLTF.

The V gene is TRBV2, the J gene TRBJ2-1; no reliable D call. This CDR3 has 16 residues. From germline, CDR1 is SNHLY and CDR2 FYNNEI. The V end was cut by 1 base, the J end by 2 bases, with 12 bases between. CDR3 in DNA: TGTGCCAGCAGTGAAGTTAGCAGATACCCCTACAATGAGCAGTTCTTC. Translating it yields CASSEVSRYPYNEQFF.

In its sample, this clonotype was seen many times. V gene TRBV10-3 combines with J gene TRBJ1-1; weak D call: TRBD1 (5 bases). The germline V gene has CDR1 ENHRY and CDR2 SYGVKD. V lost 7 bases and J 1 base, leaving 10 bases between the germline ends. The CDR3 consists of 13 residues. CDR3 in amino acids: CAITDRPNTEAFF. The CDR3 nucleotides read TGTGCCATCACCGACAGACCGAACACTGAAGCTTTCTTT.

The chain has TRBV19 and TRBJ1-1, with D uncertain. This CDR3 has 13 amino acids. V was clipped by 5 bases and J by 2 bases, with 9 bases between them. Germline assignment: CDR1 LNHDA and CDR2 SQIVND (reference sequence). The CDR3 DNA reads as TGTGCCAGTAGTGTCAGACCTAACACTGAAGCTTTCTTT. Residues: CASSVRPNTEAFF.

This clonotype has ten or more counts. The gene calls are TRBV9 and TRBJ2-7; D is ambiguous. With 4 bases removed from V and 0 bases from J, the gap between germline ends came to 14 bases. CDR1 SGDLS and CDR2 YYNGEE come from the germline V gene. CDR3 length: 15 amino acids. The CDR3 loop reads CASSSDAYSSYEQYF. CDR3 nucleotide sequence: TGTGCCAGCAGCTCCGACGCGTACTCCTCCTACGAGCAGTACTTC.